This T cell receptor beta chain was retrieved from a study of T cell repertoires in cytomegalovirus infection. The ends were cut back, 3 bases at V and 9 bases at J, with 9 bases in the middle. CDR3 length: 12 amino acids. Germline-derived CDR1 and CDR2 are SEHNR and FQNEAQ (reference sequence). One entry per CDR3 protein, called by TCRdb with MiXCR from the reads. This table has about 740,000 distinct CDR3 sequences, 35% appearing once. Specimen: PBMCs. The chain recombines TRBV7-9 with TRBJ1-5; TRBD1 is a possible D gene (5 bases). This sequence originates from a human donor in good health (CMV status not recorded). Some clones in this sample may be carry-over from other donors' samples. The CDR3 coding sequence is TGTGCCAGCAGCTTTGAGGGGCCGCCCCAGCATTTT. Translation gives CASSFEGPPQHF.